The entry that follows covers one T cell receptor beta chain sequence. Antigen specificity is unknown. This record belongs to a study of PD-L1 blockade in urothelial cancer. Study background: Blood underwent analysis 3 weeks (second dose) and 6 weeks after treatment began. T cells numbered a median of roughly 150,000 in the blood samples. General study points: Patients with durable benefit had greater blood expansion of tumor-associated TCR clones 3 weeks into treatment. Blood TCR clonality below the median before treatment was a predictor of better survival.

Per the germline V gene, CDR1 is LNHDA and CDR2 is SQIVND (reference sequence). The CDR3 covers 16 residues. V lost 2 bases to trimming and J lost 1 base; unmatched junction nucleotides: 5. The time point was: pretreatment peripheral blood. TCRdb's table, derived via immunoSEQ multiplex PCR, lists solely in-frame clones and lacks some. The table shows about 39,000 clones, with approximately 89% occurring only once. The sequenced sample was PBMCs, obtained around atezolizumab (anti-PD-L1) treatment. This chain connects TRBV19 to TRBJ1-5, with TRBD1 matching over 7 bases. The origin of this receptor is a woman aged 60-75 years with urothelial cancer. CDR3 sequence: CASSIKGQPSNQPQHF. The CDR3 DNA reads TGTGCCAGTAGTATAAAGGGACAGCCGAGCAATCAGCCCCAGCATTTT.